This T cell receptor (beta chain) was recovered during a study of cytomegalovirus exposure and HLA in healthy donors. The V gene lost 0 bases and the J gene lost 4 bases, with 12 bases spanning the gap. Germline assignment: CDR1 SGHAT and CDR2 FQNNGV. The CDR3 sequence is 15 residues long. Primers: 60 Vbeta forward and 13 Jbeta reverse. Clones were read by immunoSEQ multiplex PCR, and TCRdb kept only the in-frame ones, dropping some. The data hold some 140,000 clones, with about four fifths observed a single time. Findings and limits, study-wide: Later analysis demonstrated an association between a missense DCLRE1C variant and TCR beta V- and J-gene trimming. According to reports, the classifier identified cytomegalovirus status with high specificity and sensitivity.

Comment on this clone: Its target is unknown. The identical CDR3 is also encoded by other nucleotide sequences in the sample.

The sequence was obtained from a male donor in good health and CMV-seropositive. Source material: PBMCs. The J gene is TRBJ1-1, the V gene TRBV11-2; possibly TRBD1 for D (6 bases). CDR3 loop: CASSLDRGAFTEAFF. CDR3 DNA: TGTGCCAGCAGCTTAGACAGGGGTGCGTTCACTGAAGCTTTCTTT. The full variable domain, in which reference TRBV11-2 and TRBJ1-1 provide the parts outside the CDR3, is EAGVAQSPRYKIIEKRQSVAFWCNPISGHATLYWYQQILGQGPKLLIQFQNNGVVDDSQLPKDRFSAERLKGVDSTLKIQPAKLEDSAVYLCASSLDRGAFTEAFFGQGTRLTVV.